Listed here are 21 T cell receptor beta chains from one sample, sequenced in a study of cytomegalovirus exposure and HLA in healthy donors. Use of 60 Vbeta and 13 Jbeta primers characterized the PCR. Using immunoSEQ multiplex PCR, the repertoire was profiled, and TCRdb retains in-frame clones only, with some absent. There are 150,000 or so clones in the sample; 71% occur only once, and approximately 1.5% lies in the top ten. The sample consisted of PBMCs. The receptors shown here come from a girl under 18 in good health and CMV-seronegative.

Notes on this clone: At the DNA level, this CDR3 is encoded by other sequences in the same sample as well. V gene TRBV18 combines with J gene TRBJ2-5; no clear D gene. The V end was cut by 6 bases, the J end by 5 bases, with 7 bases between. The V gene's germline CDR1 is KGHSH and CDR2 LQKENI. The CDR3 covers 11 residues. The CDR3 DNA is TGTGCCAGCTCCTCGGAGGAGACCCAGTACTTC. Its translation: CASSSEETQYF. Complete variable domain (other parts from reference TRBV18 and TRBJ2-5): NAGVMQNPRHLVRRRGQEARLRCSPMKGHSHVYWYRQLPEEGLKFMVYLQKENIIDESGMPKERFSAEFPKEGPSILRIQQVVRGDSAAYFCASSSEETQYFGPGTRLLVL.

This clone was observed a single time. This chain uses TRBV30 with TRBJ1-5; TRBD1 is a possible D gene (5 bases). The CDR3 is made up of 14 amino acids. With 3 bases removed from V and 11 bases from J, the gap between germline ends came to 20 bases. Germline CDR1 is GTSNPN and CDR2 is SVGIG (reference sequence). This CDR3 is CAWSAAHPGSTQHF. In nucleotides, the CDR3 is TGTGCCTGGAGCGCTGCCCATCCAGGGTCCACCCAGCATTTT. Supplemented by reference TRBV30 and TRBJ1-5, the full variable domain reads SQTIHQWPATLVQPVGSPLSLECTVEGTSNPNLYWYRQAAGRGLQLLFYSVGIGQISSEVPQNLSASRPQDRQFILSSKKLLLSDSGFYLCAWSAAHPGSTQHFGDGTRLSIL.

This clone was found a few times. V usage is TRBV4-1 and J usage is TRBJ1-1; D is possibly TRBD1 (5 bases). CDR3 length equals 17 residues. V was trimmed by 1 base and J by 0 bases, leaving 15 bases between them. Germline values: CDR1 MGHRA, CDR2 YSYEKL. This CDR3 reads CASSQGSLGLMNTEAFF. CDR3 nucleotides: TGCGCCAGCAGCCAAGGGTCTTTGGGACTCATGAACACTGAAGCTTTCTTT.

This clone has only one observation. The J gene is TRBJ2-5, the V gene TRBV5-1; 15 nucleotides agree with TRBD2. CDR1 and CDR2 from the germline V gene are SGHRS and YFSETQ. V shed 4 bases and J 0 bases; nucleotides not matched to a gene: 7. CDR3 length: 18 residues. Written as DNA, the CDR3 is TGCGCCAGCAGCCCGGGACTAGCGGGGGGCACGTACCAAGAGACCCAGTACTTC. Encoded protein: CASSPGLAGGTYQETQYF.

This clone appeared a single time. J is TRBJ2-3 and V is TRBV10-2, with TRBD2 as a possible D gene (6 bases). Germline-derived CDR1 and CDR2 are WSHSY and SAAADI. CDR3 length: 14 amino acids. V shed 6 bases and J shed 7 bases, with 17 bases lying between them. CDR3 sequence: CASSGGSSGNTQYF. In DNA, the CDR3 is TGCGCCAGCAGCGGGGGTTCCTCAGGAAATACGCAGTATTTT.

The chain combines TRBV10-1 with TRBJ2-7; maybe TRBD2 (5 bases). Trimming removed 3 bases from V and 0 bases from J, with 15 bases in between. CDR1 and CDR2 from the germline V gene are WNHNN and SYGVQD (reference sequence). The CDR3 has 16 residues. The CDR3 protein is CASSDPRTGSSYEQYF. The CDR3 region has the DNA TGCGCCAGCAGTGACCCTCGGACGGGGAGCTCCTACGAGCAGTACTTC.

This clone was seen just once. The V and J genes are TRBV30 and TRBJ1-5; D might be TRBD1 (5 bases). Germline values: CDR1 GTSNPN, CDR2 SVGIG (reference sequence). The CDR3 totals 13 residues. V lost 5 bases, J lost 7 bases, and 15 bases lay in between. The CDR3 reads CAWDGGSGQPQHF. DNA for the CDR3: TGTGCCTGGGACGGGGGGTCAGGACAGCCCCAGCATTTT.

The chain's CDR3 is CASSRPGSEQYF. The CDR3 DNA reads TGTGCCAGCAGCCGCCCGGGGAGCGAGCAGTACTTC. This sequence joins TRBV4-2 and TRBJ2-5; D is perhaps TRBD2 (5 bases). The J call may be incorrect, as the DNA end agrees better with TRBJ2-7. Looked up from germline, CDR1 is LGHNA and CDR2 is YNFKEQ. The CDR3 is 12 residues long.

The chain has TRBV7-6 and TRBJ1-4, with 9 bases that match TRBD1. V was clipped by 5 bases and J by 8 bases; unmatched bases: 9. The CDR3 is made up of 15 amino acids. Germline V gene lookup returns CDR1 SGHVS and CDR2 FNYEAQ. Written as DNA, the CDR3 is TGTGCCAGCAGCCCAAGACCGGGACAGGGAGAAAAACTGTTTTTT. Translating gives CASSPRPGQGEKLFF.

CDR3 region: CASSLAQGATEAFF. The CDR3, as DNA: TGCGCCAGCAGCTTGGCTCAGGGGGCCACTGAAGCTTTCTTT. The chain recombines TRBV5-1 with TRBJ1-1; 8 nucleotides match TRBD1. CDR1 is SGHRS and CDR2 is YFSETQ in the germline V gene. V lost 0 bases to trimming and J lost 4 bases; unmatched junction nucleotides: 2. CDR3 size: 14 residues.

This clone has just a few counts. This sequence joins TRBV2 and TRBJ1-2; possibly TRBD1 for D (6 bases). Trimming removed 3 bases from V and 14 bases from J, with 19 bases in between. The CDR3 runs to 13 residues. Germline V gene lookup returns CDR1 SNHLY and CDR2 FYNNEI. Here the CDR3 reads CASSEITGLGRTF. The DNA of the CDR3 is TGTGCCAGCAGTGAGATAACAGGGTTAGGAAGGACCTTC.

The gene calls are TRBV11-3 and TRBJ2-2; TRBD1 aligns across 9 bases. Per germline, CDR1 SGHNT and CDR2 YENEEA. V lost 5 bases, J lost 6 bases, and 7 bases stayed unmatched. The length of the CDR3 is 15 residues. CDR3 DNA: TGTGCCAGCAGCCCCCGGACAGGGGAGGCCGGGGAGCTGTTTTTT. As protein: CASSPRTGEAGELFF.

CDR3 DNA: TGTGCCAGCAGCCAGGACAGGGTAGGATCACCCCTCCACTTT. It translates to CASSQDRVGSPLHF. The V and J genes are TRBV7-9 and TRBJ1-6; 8 nucleotides line up with TRBD1. Germline V CDR1 and CDR2: SEHNR, FQNEAQ (reference sequence). The V and J ends lost 5 bases and 10 bases, in that order; junction bases with no gene match: 7. The CDR3 has 14 residues.

The CDR3 DNA follows: TGTGCCAGCAGTTCTGGGGGGACCTTCGATACGCAGTATTTT. Translated: CASSSGGTFDTQYF. This rearrangement joins TRBV6-6 to TRBJ2-3; a possible D gene is TRBD2 (6 bases). The germline V gene has CDR1 MNHNY and CDR2 SVGAGI (reference sequence). The CDR3 is 14 residues long. V shed 4 bases and J shed 6 bases, with 14 bases lying between them.

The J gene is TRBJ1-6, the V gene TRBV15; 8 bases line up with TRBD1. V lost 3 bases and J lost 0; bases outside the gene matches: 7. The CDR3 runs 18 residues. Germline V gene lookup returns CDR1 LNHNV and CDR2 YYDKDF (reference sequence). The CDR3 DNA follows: TGTGCCACCAGCAGGGATTGGACAGGGAGCTCCTATAATTCACCCCTCCACTTT. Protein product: CATSRDWTGSSYNSPLHF.

As DNA, the CDR3 is TGTGCCAGCAGCCATTTAATTTGGCAGACAAGCTCTGGGGCCAACGTCCTGACTTTC. Its protein product is CASSHLIWQTSSGANVLTF. The chain has TRBV4-2 and TRBJ2-6; no firm D call. The V gene lost 3 bases and the J gene lost 0 bases, with 18 bases spanning the gap. The CDR3 totals 19 residues. Per germline, CDR1 LGHNA and CDR2 YNFKEQ.

CDR3 amino acids: CASSNPGTGGVRRFSPLHF. The CDR3 DNA is TGTGCCAGCTCCAACCCCGGGACAGGAGGGGTAAGGCGATTTTCACCCCTCCACTTT. The gene calls are TRBV9 and TRBJ1-6, with 8 bases fitting TRBD1. This CDR3 contains 19 residues. V lost 7 bases, J lost 9 bases, and 24 bases stayed unmatched. Germline CDR1 is SGDLS and CDR2 is YYNGEE.

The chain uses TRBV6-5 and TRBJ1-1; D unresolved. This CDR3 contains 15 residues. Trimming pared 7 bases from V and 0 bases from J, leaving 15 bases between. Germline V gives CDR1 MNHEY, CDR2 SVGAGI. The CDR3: CASTQTAALNTEAFF. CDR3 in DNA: TGTGCCAGCACCCAAACGGCGGCCTTGAACACTGAAGCTTTCTTT.

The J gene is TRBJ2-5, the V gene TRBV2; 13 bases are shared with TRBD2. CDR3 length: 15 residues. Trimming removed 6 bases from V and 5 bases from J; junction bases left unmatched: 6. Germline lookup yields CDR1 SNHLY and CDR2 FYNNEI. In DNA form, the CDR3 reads TGTGCCAGCAGCCCTACTAGCGGGGGGGCGGAGACCCAGTACTTC. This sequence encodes CASSPTSGGAETQYF.

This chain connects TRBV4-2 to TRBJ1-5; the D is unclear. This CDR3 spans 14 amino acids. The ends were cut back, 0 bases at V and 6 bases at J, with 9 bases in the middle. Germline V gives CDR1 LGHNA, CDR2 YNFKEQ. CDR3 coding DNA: TGTGCCAGCAGCCAAGAGTCGGGTCCTCAGCCCCAGCATTTT. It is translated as CASSQESGPQPQHF.

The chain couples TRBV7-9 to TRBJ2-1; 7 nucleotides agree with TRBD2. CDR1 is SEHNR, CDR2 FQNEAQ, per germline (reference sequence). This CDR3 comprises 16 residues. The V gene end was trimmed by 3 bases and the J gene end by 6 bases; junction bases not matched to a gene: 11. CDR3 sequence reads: CASSFRDGTGGNEQFF. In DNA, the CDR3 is TGTGCCAGCAGCTTCCGGGACGGAACGGGGGGCAATGAGCAGTTCTTC.